The 10 T cell receptor beta chains below all came from one sample that was sequenced in a study of blood T cell repertoires in COVID-19. Profiled with immunoSEQ multiplex PCR; TCRdb holds only in-frame clones, not every one. The sample has fewer than 200,000 clones; 65% to 90% are singletons. Sequencing used peripheral blood. All receptors derive from a man aged 50-60 years with active or convalescent COVID-19.

V and J are TRBV3-1 (or the pseudogene TRBV3-2) and TRBJ2-3; TRBD2 matches at 13 bases. CDR3 length: 20 amino acids. Germline lookup yields CDR1 LGHDT and CDR2 YNNKEL (reference sequence). The J segment lost 0 bases and the V segment lost 0 bases, leaving 9 bases of the junction unmatched. The CDR3 spells CASSQDLGTSGVASTDTQYF. Here the CDR3 DNA reads TGTGCCAGCAGCCAAGATTTGGGGACTAGCGGGGTAGCTAGCACAGATACGCAGTATTTT.

V gene TRBV19 combines with J gene TRBJ1-4, with TRBD1 matching over 9 bases. The CDR3 has 15 residues. V shed 6 bases and J 4 bases; nucleotides not matched to a gene: 6. Per the germline V gene, CDR1 is LNHDA and CDR2 is SQIVND (reference sequence). CDR3 protein: CASRTRDRDNEKLFF. DNA for the CDR3: TGTGCCAGTAGGACCCGGGACAGGGATAATGAAAAACTGTTTTTT.

Concerning this clone itself: This sample includes further DNA sequences coding for the same CDR3. J is TRBJ1-2 and V is TRBV7-3; a weak D match, TRBD1 (5 bases). CDR1 and CDR2 (germline): SGHTA, FQGTGA. The CDR3 sequence is 13 residues long. V was clipped by 0 bases and J by 6 bases, with 8 bases between them. The CDR3 loop is CASSLTGGDGYTF. CDR3 in DNA: TGTGCCAGCAGCTTAACGGGGGGAGATGGCTACACCTTC.

The chain carries TRBV13 and TRBJ2-6; D remains ambiguous. The CDR3 is made up of 14 amino acids. The ends were cut back, 8 bases at V and 0 bases at J, with 8 bases in the middle. Germline lookup yields CDR1 PRHDT and CDR2 FYEKMQ (reference sequence). The CDR3 sequence is CASSPRSGANVLTF. The DNA for the CDR3 is TGTGCCAGCTCCCCCCGCTCTGGGGCCAACGTCCTGACTTTC.

This sequence joins TRBV18 and TRBJ1-2, with D hard to call. CDR1 is KGHSH, CDR2 LQKENI, per germline. The V end was cut by 7 bases, the J end by 0 bases, with 9 bases between. CDR3 size: 13 residues. CDR3 DNA: TGTGCCAGCTTCCATCCGGCTAACTATGGCTACACCTTC. It specifies CASFHPANYGYTF.

This chain links TRBV6-5 with TRBJ1-3; D is ambiguous. Germline values: CDR1 MNHEY, CDR2 SVGAGI. This CDR3 is built from 15 residues. V lost 8 bases to trimming and J lost 0 bases, with 14 bases between them. The CDR3 DNA follows: TGTGCCAGCCACACCGGGTCCCACTCTGGAAACACCATATATTTT. Residues: CASHTGSHSGNTIYF.

The J gene is TRBJ2-5, the V gene TRBV11-2; possibly TRBD2 for D (6 bases). The CDR3 is 14 residues long. Trimming left V 3 bases short and J 5 bases short, with 13 bases between. CDR1 is SGHAT, CDR2 FQNNGV, per germline. For the CDR3, the DNA is TGTGCCAGCAGCTTGTCTGGGGGGAGGGAGACCCAGTACTTC. Translating gives CASSLSGGRETQYF.

The gene calls are TRBV5-1 and TRBJ2-7, with a tentative D call TRBD1 (5 bases). V lost 4 bases and J lost 7, with 15 bases in between. The CDR3 is made up of 13 amino acids. Germline CDR1 SGHRS, CDR2 YFSETQ. CDR3 sequence reads: CASSPQGAREQYF. CDR3 bases: TGCGCCAGCAGCCCACAAGGGGCGCGGGAGCAGTACTTC. Together with reference TRBV5-1 and TRBJ2-7, the CDR3 gives the full variable domain: KAGVTQTPRYLIKTRGQQVTLSCSPISGHRSVSWYQQTPGQGLQFLFEYFSETQRNKGNFPGRFSGRQFSNSRSEMNVSTLELGDSALYLCASSPQGAREQYFGPGTRLTVT.

This chain links TRBV2 with TRBJ1-1, with D perhaps matching TRBD1 (6 bases). Germline CDR1 is SNHLY and CDR2 is FYNNEI. The CDR3 has 14 residues. V gave up 3 bases and J gave up 5 bases, with 13 bases separating them. CDR3 bases: TGTGCCAGCAGTGAGGCAGGGGTGATGACTGAAGCTTTCTTT. Translation gives CASSEAGVMTEAFF.

This clone was detected once. The chain is built from TRBV15 and TRBJ1-2; TRBD1 matches at 9 bases. V was pared by 1 base and J by 0 bases, with 6 bases of the junction left unmatched. Per germline, CDR1 LNHNV and CDR2 YYDKDF (reference sequence). The length of the CDR3 is 17 residues. CDR3 coding DNA: TGTGCCACCAGCAGAGTGGGACAGGGCAAAACTAACTATGGCTACACCTTC. Its protein product is CATSRVGQGKTNYGYTF.